Presented here are 32 T cell receptor beta chains from one specimen sequenced in a study of cytomegalovirus exposure and HLA in healthy donors. The PCR used 60 Vbeta and 13 Jbeta primers. Sequencing was performed with immunoSEQ multiplex PCR; in TCRdb, only in-frame clones are kept and a portion is missing. The table includes fewer than 150,000 clones, 77% detected once. The material sequenced was PBMCs. The receptors were gathered from a woman between 45 and 65 years old in good health and CMV-seronegative.

V usage is TRBV7-9 and J usage is TRBJ1-1, with 9 bases fitting TRBD1. The V segment lost 1 base and the J segment 5 bases; nucleotides outside the gene matches: 2. CDR1 is SEHNR, CDR2 FQNEAQ, per germline (reference sequence). This CDR3 spans 14 amino acids. For the CDR3, the DNA is TGTGCCAGCAGCTTAGGGACAGGGGAAACTGAAGCTTTCTTT. Residues: CASSLGTGETEAFF.

The rearrangement joins TRBV7-2 to TRBJ2-6; D perhaps matches TRBD2 (7 bases). In germline, CDR1 is SGHTA, CDR2 FQGNSA. This CDR3 has 15 residues. V lost 6 bases and J lost 4, with 13 bases in between. Here the CDR3 reads CASRKGGAGANVLTF. CDR3 DNA: TGTGCCAGCAGAAAAGGGGGGGCAGGGGCCAACGTCCTGACTTTC.

The V and J genes are TRBV19 and TRBJ1-1; no clear D. V lost 7 bases and J 1 base, leaving 13 bases between the germline ends. The CDR3 runs to 14 residues. Germline V gene lookup returns CDR1 LNHDA and CDR2 SQIVND (reference sequence). CDR3 in amino acids: CASKYNPTNTEAFF. The CDR3 coding sequence is TGTGCCAGTAAATATAATCCTACGAACACTGAAGCTTTCTTT.

This chain links TRBV30 with TRBJ2-5; TRBD2 matches 8 bases. CDR1 and CDR2 (germline): GTSNPN, SVGIG (reference sequence). V shed 7 bases and J 11 bases; nucleotides not matched to a gene: 18. The CDR3 loop spans 14 amino acids. The CDR3 loop is CASGPAGGVGEQYF. DNA for the CDR3: TGTGCCTCGGGCCCGGCGGGGGGAGTCGGAGAGCAGTACTTC.

The CDR3 loop is CASSLRGGQGLKLDGYTF. For the CDR3, the DNA is TGTGCCAGCAGTTTACGCGGAGGACAGGGACTAAAACTTGATGGCTACACCTTC. The chain carries TRBV27 and TRBJ1-2, with 8 bases lining up with TRBD1. The CDR3 sequence is 18 residues long. V shed 2 bases and J 6 bases; nucleotides not matched to a gene: 17. Germline V gene lookup returns CDR1 MNHEY and CDR2 SMNVEV (reference sequence).

The chain employs TRBV9 and TRBJ1-2; D gene ambiguous. Trimming took 0 bases from V and 4 from J, leaving 16 bases between them. The length of the CDR3 is 16 residues. Germline lookup yields CDR1 SGDLS and CDR2 YYNGEE. The chain's CDR3 is CASSVDDGIIGYGYTF. CDR3 in DNA: TGTGCCAGCAGCGTAGACGACGGGATCATCGGCTATGGCTACACCTTC.

This clone was seen a few times. V gene TRBV6-1 combines with J gene TRBJ1-4; 7 positions match TRBD1. There are 13 residues in the CDR3. Germline CDR1 MNHNS, CDR2 SASEGT. With 10 bases clipped from V and 7 bases from J, the junction kept 9 bases outside the gene matches. The CDR3 spells CATTGTAIEKLFF. In DNA, the CDR3 is TGTGCCACCACCGGGACAGCGATTGAAAAACTGTTTTTT.

This clone was seen only a few times. This chain uses TRBV6-1 with TRBJ1-2; 10 bases fit TRBD1. CDR1 MNHNS and CDR2 SASEGT come from the germline V gene. The CDR3 has 15 residues. This CDR3 is CVTRDRGGPNYGYTF. In DNA, the CDR3 is TGTGTTACCCGGGACAGGGGAGGGCCTAACTATGGCTACACCTTC.

This clone was recorded only once. The chain joins TRBV18 to TRBJ2-7, with TRBD1 as a possible D gene (5 bases). The CDR3 is made up of 18 amino acids. Trimming cost V 3 bases and J 2 bases, with 23 bases left between them. Germline V gene lookup returns CDR1 KGHSH and CDR2 LQKENI. The CDR3 DNA sequence: TGTGCCAGCTCACCCCCCCGAAGGACACCAAACCGAACCTACGAGCAGTACTTC. Amino acids: CASSPPRRTPNRTYEQYF.

The chain links TRBV10-3 to TRBJ2-2, with D possibly matching TRBD2 (5 bases). Germline V lookup: CDR1 ENHRY, CDR2 SYGVKD. The CDR3 consists of 14 residues. Trimming took 8 bases from V and 1 from J, leaving 11 bases between them. The CDR3 DNA is TGTGCCATCCCGAGTGGGAGGAACACCGGGGAGCTGTTTTTT. Encoded protein: CAIPSGRNTGELFF.

This chain uses TRBV28 with TRBJ1-2; maybe TRBD1 (5 bases). Per the germline V gene, CDR1 is MDHEN and CDR2 is SYDVKM. This CDR3 is built from 11 residues. With 6 bases removed from V and 8 bases from J, the gap between germline ends came to 10 bases. CDR3 residues: CASSLGVGYTF. CDR3 DNA: TGTGCCAGCAGCCTAGGGGTCGGCTACACCTTC.

The chain has TRBV4-3 and TRBJ1-2; possibly TRBD1 for D (6 bases). The V end was cut by 2 bases, the J end by 6 bases, with 7 bases between. This CDR3 comprises 12 residues. The germline V gene has CDR1 LGHNA and CDR2 YSLEER. CDR3 in amino acids: CASSQSGDGYTF. For the CDR3, the DNA is TGCGCCAGCAGCCAATCAGGGGATGGCTACACCTTC.

The V call is TRBV4-2, the J call TRBJ2-2; 11 bases map to TRBD1. Germline CDR1 reads LGHNA; CDR2 reads YNFKEQ. The CDR3 spans 15 residues. The V segment lost 4 bases and the J segment 5 bases; nucleotides outside the gene matches: 3. CDR3 in amino acids: CASSPDRGRTGELFF. CDR3 in DNA: TGTGCCAGCAGCCCGGACAGGGGGCGGACCGGGGAGCTGTTTTTT.

This chain connects TRBV4-1 to TRBJ2-2, with TRBD1 matching 7 bases. Losses at the gene ends were 3 bases for V and 4 bases for J; bases not matched to a gene: 5. Germline CDR1 and CDR2: MGHRA and YSYEKL. The CDR3 contains 15 residues. CDR3 sequence: CASSHRQGRTGELFF. CDR3 nucleotide sequence: TGCGCCAGCAGCCACCGACAGGGCCGCACCGGGGAGCTGTTTTTT.

The rearrangement joins TRBV13 to TRBJ2-7; D perhaps matches TRBD1 (5 bases). The V end lost 5 bases, the J end lost 2 bases, and 16 bases lay between the germline ends. This CDR3 comprises 15 residues. Germline V gene data show CDR1 as PRHDT and CDR2 as FYEKMQ (reference sequence). CDR3 DNA: TGTGCCAGCAGCCATGGGGCCGCACCCCCCTACGAGCAGTACTTC. It encodes CASSHGAAPPYEQYF.

This clone was recorded once. The chain employs TRBV10-3 and TRBJ1-2; the match to TRBD1 covers 9 bases. Germline CDR1 is ENHRY and CDR2 is SYGVKD. The junction had 9 bases not matched to a gene; V was cut back by 3 bases and J by 7 bases. The CDR3 runs to 15 residues. The CDR3 DNA is TGTGCCATCAGTGACCCGGGACAGGGTGTATTTGGCTACACCTTC. It encodes CAISDPGQGVFGYTF.

The genes are TRBV28 and TRBJ2-7; 10 bases agree with TRBD1. V shed 6 bases and J 4 bases; nucleotides not matched to a gene: 6. CDR1 and CDR2 from the germline V gene are MDHEN and SYDVKM. This CDR3 contains 14 residues. The CDR3 region is CASRDDRGLYEQYF. In DNA form, the CDR3 reads TGTGCCAGCAGGGACGACAGGGGGCTGTACGAGCAGTACTTC.

This clone appeared a few times. The chain employs TRBV5-4 and TRBJ1-1, with 8 bases that match TRBD1. Germline CDR1 is SGHNT and CDR2 is YYREEE (reference sequence). Trimming cost V 4 bases and J 0 bases; bases outside gene matches: 8. The CDR3 is 16 residues long. The CDR3 loop reads CASSPGGRGVNTEAFF. In DNA form, the CDR3 reads TGTGCCAGCAGCCCAGGGGGCCGGGGTGTGAACACTGAAGCTTTCTTT.

The sample holds a few counts of this clone. The chain employs TRBV19 and TRBJ2-3; 8 positions match TRBD1. V shed 5 bases and J 2 bases; nucleotides not matched to a gene: 18. The CDR3 length is 19 residues. Germline CDR1 is LNHDA and CDR2 is SQIVND (reference sequence). CDR3: CASSPRGQGTLFITDTQYF. DNA of the CDR3: TGTGCCAGTAGTCCCCGAGGACAGGGTACCCTTTTCATCACAGATACGCAGTATTTT.

CDR3 in DNA: TGTGCCAGCAGCTTGTCGTACAGGGAGGGCAACACCGGGGAGCTGTTTTTT. It specifies CASSLSYREGNTGELFF. The V and J genes are TRBV5-5 and TRBJ2-2, with D possibly TRBD2 on 7 matching bases. This CDR3 is 17 amino acids long. Per germline, CDR1 SGHKS and CDR2 YYEKEE (reference sequence). The V end lost 1 base, the J end lost 2 bases, and 15 bases lay between the germline ends.

The rearrangement joins TRBV19 to TRBJ1-5; 11 bases match TRBD1. The CDR3 is made up of 14 amino acids. The germline V gene encodes CDR1 LNHDA and CDR2 SQIVND (reference sequence). V shed 6 bases, J shed 4 bases, and the junction held 2 bases outside the gene matches. In DNA, the CDR3 is TGTGCCAGTAGCGGACAGGGGGCGAATCAGCCCCAGCATTTT. This sequence encodes CASSGQGANQPQHF.

The V call is TRBV2, the J call TRBJ1-1; TRBD1 might be the D (6 bases). CDR1 is SNHLY, CDR2 FYNNEI, per germline. V lost 10 bases to trimming and J lost 1 base, with 10 bases between them. CDR3 length equals 12 residues. The CDR3 DNA sequence: TGTGCCACCCCGACAGGGAACACTGAAGCTTTCTTT. It encodes CATPTGNTEAFF.

The genes are TRBV18 and TRBJ1-6, with D possibly TRBD1 on 6 matching bases. CDR1 is KGHSH, CDR2 LQKENI, per germline. Trimming took 0 bases from V and 9 from J, leaving 12 bases between them. The CDR3 is 15 residues long. CDR3 loop: CASSPPSGAASPLHF. The DNA for the CDR3 is TGTGCCAGCTCACCACCGTCAGGGGCGGCTTCACCCCTCCACTTT.

This clone was observed a single time. The genes are TRBV6-5 and TRBJ2-3; perhaps TRBD2 as D (5 bases). Germline CDR1 and CDR2: MNHEY and SVGAGI. V lost 5 bases and J lost 2, with 11 bases in between. The CDR3 loop spans 14 amino acids. The CDR3 protein is CASSVDFLTDTQYF. CDR3 in DNA: TGTGCCAGCAGTGTGGACTTCCTCACAGATACGCAGTATTTT.

The chain couples TRBV11-2 to TRBJ1-1, with 9 bases aligning to TRBD1. The CDR3 has 15 residues. J was trimmed by 4 bases and V by 5 bases; bases with no gene match: 8. CDR1 is SGHAT, CDR2 FQNNGV, per germline. The CDR3 is CASSNRDREGTEAFF. The DNA for the CDR3 is TGTGCCAGCAGCAACCGGGACAGGGAGGGCACTGAAGCTTTCTTT.

The rearrangement uses TRBV19 and TRBJ2-3; TRBD1 aligns across 8 bases. The V gene's germline CDR1 is LNHDA and CDR2 SQIVND (reference sequence). The J segment lost 4 bases and the V segment lost 3 bases, leaving 6 bases of the junction unmatched. The CDR3 is made up of 15 amino acids. CDR3 amino acids: CASSIGQGLPDTQYF. The CDR3, as DNA: TGTGCCAGTAGTATCGGACAGGGACTGCCAGATACGCAGTATTTT.

This clone was seen only once. The chain recombines TRBV6-1 with TRBJ2-5; 9 nucleotides agree with TRBD1. Trimming removed 2 bases from V and 5 bases from J; junction bases left unmatched: 6. CDR1 MNHNS and CDR2 SASEGT come from the germline V gene. CDR3 length equals 15 residues. CDR3 coding DNA: TGTGCCAGCAGTGAAACAGGGGGCGGAGGGGAGACCCAGTACTTC. It codes for CASSETGGGGETQYF.

The rearrangement links TRBV14 to TRBJ2-2; D remains unclear. Looked up from germline, CDR1 is SGHDN and CDR2 is FVKESK. The CDR3 has 16 residues. V was cut by 4 bases and J by 3 bases, with 15 bases left in between. The CDR3 sequence: CASSRGRNPDTGELFF. CDR3 sequence (DNA): TGTGCCAGCAGCCGAGGCCGAAACCCCGACACCGGGGAGCTGTTTTTT.

The chain combines TRBV5-4 with TRBJ2-3; 12 bases agree with TRBD2. The V gene's germline CDR1 is SGHNT and CDR2 YYREEE (reference sequence). The CDR3 runs 19 residues. With 6 bases clipped from V and 5 bases from J, the junction kept 19 bases outside the gene matches. CDR3 nucleotides: TGTGCCAGCAAATCCGCCCCCCTGACTAGCGGGGGACGGAGAGATACGCAGTATTTT. This encodes CASKSAPLTSGGRRDTQYF.

The genes are TRBV28 and TRBJ1-2; 8 bases are a match to TRBD1. This CDR3 comprises 15 residues. The germline CDR1 and CDR2 sequences are MDHEN and SYDVKM. After removal of 6 bases from V and 3 bases from J, the junction contained 9 bases not matched to a gene. The CDR3 DNA is TGTGCCAGCAGCCTTGCGCTGACAGGGGACTATGGCTACACCTTC. The encoded protein is CASSLALTGDYGYTF.

The rearrangement joins TRBV2 to TRBJ2-7; 7 nucleotides align to TRBD1. V shed 0 bases, J shed 3 bases, and the junction held 5 bases outside the gene matches. The CDR3 sequence is 15 residues long. Germline V gene lookup returns CDR1 SNHLY and CDR2 FYNNEI. In DNA form, the CDR3 reads TGTGCCAGCAGTGAAGCGTGGGGACAGAACTACGAGCAGTACTTC. Encoded protein: CASSEAWGQNYEQYF.

The gene calls are TRBV9 and TRBJ2-7; 9 bases fit TRBD2. Looked up from germline, CDR1 is SGDLS and CDR2 is YYNGEE. This CDR3 comprises 16 residues. After removal of 4 bases from V and 5 bases from J, the junction contained 13 bases not matched to a gene. The CDR3 spells CASSSGGGANEDEQYF. The CDR3 coding sequence is TGTGCCAGCAGCTCGGGCGGGGGGGCAAATGAGGACGAGCAGTACTTC.